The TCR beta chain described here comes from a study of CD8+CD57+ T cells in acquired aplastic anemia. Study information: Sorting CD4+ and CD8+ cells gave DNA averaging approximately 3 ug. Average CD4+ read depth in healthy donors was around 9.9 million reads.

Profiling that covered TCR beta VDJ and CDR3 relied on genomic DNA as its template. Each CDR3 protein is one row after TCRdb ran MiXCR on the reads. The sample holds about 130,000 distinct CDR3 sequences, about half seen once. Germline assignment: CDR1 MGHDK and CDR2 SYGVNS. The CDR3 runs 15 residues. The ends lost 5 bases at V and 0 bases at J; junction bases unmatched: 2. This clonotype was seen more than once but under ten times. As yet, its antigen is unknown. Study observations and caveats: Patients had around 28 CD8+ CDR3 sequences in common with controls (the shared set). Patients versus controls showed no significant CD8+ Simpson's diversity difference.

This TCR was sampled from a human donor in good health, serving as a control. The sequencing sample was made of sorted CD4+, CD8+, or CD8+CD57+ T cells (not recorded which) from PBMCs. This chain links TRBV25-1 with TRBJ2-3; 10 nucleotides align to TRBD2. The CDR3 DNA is TGTGCCAGCAGTCAGACTAGCGGGAGCACAGATACGCAGTATTTT. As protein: CASSQTSGSTDTQYF.